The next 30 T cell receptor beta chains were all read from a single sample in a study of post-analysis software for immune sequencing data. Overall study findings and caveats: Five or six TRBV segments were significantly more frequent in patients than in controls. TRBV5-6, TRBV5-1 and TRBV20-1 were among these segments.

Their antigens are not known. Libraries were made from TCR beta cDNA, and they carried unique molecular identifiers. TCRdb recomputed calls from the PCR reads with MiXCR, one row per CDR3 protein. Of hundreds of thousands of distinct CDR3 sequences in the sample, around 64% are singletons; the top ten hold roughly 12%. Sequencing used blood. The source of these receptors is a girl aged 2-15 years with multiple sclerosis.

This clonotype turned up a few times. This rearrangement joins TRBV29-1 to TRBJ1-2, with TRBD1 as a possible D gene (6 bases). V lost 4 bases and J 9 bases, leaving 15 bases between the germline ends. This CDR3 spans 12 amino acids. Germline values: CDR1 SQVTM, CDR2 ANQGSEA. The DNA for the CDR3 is TGCAGCGTTGTCCAAACAGGGCAAAGCTACACCTTC. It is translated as CSVVQTGQSYTF.

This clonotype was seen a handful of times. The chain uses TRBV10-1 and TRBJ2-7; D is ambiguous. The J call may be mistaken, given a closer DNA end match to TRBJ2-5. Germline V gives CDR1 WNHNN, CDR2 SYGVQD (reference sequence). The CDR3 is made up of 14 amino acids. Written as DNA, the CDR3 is TGCGCCAGCAGTGAGTCGATCGGACAAGAGACCCAGTACTTC. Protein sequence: CASSESIGQETQYF.

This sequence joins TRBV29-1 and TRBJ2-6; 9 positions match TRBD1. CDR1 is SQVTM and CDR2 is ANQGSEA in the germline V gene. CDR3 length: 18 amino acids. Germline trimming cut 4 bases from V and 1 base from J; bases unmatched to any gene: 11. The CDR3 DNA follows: TGCAGCGTTGTTTACCGGGACAGGGCGGAATCTGGGGCCAACGTCCTGACTTTC. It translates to CSVVYRDRAESGANVLTF.

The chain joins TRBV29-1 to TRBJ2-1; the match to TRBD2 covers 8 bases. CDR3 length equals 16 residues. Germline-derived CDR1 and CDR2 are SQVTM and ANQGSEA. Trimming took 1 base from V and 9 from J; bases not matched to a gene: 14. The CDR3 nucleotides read TGCAGCGTTGAAGTGGGGGCGGGAGGATTTAACAGTGAGCAGTTCTTC. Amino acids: CSVEVGAGGFNSEQFF.

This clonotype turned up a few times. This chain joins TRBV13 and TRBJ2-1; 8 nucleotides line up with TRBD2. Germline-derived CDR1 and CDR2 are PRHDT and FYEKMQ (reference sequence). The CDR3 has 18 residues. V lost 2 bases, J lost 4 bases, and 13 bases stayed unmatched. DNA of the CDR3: TGTGCCAGCAGCTTACCCTTAAGAATTAGCGGGGAATACAATGAGCAGTTCTTC. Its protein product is CASSLPLRISGEYNEQFF.

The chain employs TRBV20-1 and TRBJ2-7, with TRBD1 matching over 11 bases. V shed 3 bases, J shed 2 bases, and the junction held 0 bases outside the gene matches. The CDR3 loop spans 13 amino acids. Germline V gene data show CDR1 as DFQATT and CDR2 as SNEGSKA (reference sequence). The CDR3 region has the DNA TGCAGTGCTAGGGGACAGGGGGCCTACGAGCAGTACTTC. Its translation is CSARGQGAYEQYF.

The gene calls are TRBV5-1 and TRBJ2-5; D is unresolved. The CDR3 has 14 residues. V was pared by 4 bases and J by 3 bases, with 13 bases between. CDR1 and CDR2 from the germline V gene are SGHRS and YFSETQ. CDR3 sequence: CASSPGRAEETQYF. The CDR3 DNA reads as TGCGCCAGCAGCCCCGGACGGGCAGAAGAGACCCAGTACTTC.

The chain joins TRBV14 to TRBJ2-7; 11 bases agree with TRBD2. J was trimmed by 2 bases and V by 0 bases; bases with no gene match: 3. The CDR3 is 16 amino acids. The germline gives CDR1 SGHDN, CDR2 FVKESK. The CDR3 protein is CASSQDTSGRPYEQYF. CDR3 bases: TGTGCCAGCAGCCAAGATACTAGCGGGAGACCCTACGAGCAGTACTTC.

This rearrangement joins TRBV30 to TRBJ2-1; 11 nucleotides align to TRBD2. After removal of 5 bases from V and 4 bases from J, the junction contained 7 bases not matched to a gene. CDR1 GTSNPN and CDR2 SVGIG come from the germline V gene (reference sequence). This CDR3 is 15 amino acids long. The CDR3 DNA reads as TGTGCCTGGTTCCCGGGACTAGCGGATTACAATGAGCAGTTCTTC. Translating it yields CAWFPGLADYNEQFF.

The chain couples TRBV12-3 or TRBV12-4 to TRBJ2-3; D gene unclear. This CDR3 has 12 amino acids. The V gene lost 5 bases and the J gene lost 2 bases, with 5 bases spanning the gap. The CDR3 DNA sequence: TGTGCCAGCAGTGGAGCCACAGATACGCAGTATTTT. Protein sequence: CASSGATDTQYF.

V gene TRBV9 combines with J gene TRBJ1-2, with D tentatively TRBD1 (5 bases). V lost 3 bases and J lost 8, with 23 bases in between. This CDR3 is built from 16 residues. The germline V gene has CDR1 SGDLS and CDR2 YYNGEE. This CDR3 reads CASSAQPNTGEEGYTF. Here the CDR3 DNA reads TGTGCCAGCAGCGCTCAGCCGAATACAGGAGAAGAAGGCTACACCTTC. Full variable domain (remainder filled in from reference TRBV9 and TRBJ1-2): DSGVTQTPKHLITATGQRVTLRCSPRSGDLSVYWYQQSLDQGLQFLIQYYNGEERAKGNILERFSAQQFPDLHSELNLSSLELGDSALYFCASSAQPNTGEEGYTFGSGTRLTVV.

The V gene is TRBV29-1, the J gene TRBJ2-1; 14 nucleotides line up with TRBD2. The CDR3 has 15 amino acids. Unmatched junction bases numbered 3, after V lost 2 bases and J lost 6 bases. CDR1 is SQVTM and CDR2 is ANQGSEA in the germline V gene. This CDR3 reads CSVEKGLAGVNEQFF. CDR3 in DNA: TGCAGCGTTGAAAAGGGACTAGCGGGAGTCAATGAGCAGTTCTTC.

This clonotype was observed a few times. CDR3 in DNA: TGTGCCAGCAGTTACGAGAGGGCTCTCCTTTCCTACGAGCAGTACTTC. It is translated as CASSYERALLSYEQYF. The genes are TRBV6-6 and TRBJ2-7, with D tentatively TRBD2 (5 bases). Between the trimmed V and J ends, which lost 2 bases and 1 base, there was a span of 15 bases. In germline, CDR1 is MNHNY, CDR2 SVGAGI (reference sequence). CDR3 length equals 16 residues.

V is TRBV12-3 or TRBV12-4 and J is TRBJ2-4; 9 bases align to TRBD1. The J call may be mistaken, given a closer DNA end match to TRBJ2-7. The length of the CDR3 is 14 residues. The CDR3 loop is CASGWDRVKHEQYF. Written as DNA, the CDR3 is TGTGCCAGCGGATGGGACAGGGTAAAACACGAGCAGTACTTC.

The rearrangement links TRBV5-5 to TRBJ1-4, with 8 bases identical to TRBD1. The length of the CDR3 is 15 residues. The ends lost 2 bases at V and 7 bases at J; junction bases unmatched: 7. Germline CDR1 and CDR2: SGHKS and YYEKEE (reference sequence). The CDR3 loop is CASSFEGTGSEKLFF. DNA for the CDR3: TGTGCCAGCAGCTTCGAAGGGACAGGAAGTGAAAAACTGTTTTTT.

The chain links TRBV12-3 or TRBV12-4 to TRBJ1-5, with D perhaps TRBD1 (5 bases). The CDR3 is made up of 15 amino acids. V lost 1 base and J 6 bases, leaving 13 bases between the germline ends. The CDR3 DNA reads TGTGCCAGCAGTTTAGGGCGGAGGGGTGGTCAGCCCCAGCATTTT. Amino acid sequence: CASSLGRRGGQPQHF.

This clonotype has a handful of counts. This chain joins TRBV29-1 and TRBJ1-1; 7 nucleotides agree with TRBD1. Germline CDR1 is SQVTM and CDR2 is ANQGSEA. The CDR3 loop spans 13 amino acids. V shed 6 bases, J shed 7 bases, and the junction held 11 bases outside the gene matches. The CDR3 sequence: CSVSRQGVGEAFF. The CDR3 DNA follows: TGCAGCGTCAGCAGACAGGGAGTGGGTGAAGCTTTCTTT.

CDR3 sequence: CASSYTRSNQPQHF. The CDR3 DNA reads as TGTGCCAGCAGTTACACGAGAAGCAATCAGCCCCAGCATTTT. The chain links TRBV6-2 or TRBV6-3 to TRBJ1-5; D ambiguous. With 2 bases removed from V and 1 base from J, the gap between germline ends came to 6 bases. The germline CDR1 and CDR2 sequences are MNHEY and SVGEGT. CDR3 size: 14 residues.

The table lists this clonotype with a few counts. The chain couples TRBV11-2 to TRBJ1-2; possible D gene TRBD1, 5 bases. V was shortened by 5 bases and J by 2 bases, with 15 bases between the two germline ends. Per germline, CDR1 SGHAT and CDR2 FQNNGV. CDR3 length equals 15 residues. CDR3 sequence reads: CASSHWGVPNYGYTF. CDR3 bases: TGTGCCAGCAGCCATTGGGGGGTCCCAAACTATGGCTACACCTTC.

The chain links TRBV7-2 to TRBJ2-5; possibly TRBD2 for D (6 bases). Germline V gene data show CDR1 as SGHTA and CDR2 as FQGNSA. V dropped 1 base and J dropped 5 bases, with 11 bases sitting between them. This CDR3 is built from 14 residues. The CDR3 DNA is TGTGCCAGCAGCTTAGGCGGGGTTAGGGAGACCCAGTACTTC. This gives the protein CASSLGGVRETQYF.

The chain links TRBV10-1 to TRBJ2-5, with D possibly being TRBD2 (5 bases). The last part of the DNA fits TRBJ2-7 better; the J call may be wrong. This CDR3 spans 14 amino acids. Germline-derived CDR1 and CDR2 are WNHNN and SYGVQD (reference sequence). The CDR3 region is CASSESGRLDEQYF. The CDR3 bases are TGCGCCAGCAGTGAGTCAGGGAGACTTGACGAGCAGTACTTC.

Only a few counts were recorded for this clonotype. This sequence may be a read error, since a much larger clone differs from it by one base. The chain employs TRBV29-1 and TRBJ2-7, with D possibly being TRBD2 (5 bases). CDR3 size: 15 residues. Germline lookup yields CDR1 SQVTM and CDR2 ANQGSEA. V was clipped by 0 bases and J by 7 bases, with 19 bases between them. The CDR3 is CSVEEWASRYNEQYF. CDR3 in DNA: TGCAGCGTTGAAGAGTGGGCTAGCAGATACAATGAGCAGTACTTC.

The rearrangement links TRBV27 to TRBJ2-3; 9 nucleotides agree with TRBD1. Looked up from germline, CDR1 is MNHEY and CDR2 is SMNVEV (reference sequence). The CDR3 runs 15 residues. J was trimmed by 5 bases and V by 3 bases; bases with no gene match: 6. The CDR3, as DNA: TGTGCCAGCAGTTTGGCCGGGACAGGGAGAGATACGCAGTATTTT. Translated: CASSLAGTGRDTQYF.

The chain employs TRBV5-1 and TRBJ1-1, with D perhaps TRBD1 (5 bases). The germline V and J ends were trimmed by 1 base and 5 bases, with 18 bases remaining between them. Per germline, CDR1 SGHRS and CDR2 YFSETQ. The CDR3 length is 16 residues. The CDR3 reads CASSLLRGPGATEAFF. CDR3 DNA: TGCGCCAGCAGCTTGCTTCGGGGCCCTGGGGCGACTGAAGCTTTCTTT.

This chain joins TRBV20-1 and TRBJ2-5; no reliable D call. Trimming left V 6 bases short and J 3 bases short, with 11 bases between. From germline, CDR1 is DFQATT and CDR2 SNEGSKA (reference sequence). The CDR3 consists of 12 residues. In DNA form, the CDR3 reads TGCAGTGCCTCACCCCTCAAAGAGACCCAGTACTTC. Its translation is CSASPLKETQYF.

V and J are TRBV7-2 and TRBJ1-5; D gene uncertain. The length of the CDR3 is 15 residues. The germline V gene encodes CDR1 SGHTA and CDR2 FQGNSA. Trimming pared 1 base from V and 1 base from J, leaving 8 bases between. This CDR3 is CASSLVTKSNQPQHF. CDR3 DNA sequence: TGTGCCAGCAGCTTAGTCACGAAGAGCAATCAGCCCCAGCATTTT.

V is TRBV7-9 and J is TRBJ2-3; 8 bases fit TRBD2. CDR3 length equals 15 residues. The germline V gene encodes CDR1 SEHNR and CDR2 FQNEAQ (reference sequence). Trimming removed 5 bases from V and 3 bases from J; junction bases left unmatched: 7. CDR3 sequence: CASSQGGLGTDTQYF. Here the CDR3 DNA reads TGTGCCAGCAGCCAAGGGGGACTAGGAACAGATACGCAGTATTTT.

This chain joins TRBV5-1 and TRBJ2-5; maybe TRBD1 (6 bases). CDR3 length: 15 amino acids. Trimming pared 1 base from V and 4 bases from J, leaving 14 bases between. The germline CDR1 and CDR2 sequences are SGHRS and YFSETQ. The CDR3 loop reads CASSLSWGRTETQYF. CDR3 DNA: TGCGCCAGCAGCTTGAGCTGGGGGCGAACAGAGACCCAGTACTTC.

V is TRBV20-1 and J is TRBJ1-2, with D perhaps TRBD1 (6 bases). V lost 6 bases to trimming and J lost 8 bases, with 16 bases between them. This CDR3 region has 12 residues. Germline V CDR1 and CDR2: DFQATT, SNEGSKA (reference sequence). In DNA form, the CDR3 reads TGCAGTGCAAGCCCCAGGGGATTAGGCTACACCTTC. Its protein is CSASPRGLGYTF.

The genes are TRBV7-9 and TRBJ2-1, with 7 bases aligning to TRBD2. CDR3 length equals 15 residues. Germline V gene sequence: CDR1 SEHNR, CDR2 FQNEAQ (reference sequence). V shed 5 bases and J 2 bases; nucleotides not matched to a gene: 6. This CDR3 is CASSLGEGPYNEQFF. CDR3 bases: TGTGCCAGCAGCCTGGGGGAGGGTCCCTACAATGAGCAGTTCTTC.